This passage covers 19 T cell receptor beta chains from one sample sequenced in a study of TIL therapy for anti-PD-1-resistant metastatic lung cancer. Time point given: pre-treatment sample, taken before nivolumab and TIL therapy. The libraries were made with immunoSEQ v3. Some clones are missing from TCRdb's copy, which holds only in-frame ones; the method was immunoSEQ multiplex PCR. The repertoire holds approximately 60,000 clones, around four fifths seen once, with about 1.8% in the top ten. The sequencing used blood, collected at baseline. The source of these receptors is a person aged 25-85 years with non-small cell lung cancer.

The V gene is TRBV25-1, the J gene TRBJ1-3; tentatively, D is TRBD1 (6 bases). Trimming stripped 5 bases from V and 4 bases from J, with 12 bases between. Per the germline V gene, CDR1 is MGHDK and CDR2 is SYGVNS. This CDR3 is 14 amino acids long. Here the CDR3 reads CASSQGLKGNTIYF. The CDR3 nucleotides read TGTGCCAGCAGTCAGGGGCTAAAAGGAAACACCATATATTTT.

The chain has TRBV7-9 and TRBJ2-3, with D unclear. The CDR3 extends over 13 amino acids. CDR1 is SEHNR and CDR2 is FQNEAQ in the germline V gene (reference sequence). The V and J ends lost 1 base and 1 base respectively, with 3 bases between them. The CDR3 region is CASSLVRTDTQYF. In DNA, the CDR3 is TGTGCCAGCAGCTTAGTTCGCACAGATACGCAGTATTTT.

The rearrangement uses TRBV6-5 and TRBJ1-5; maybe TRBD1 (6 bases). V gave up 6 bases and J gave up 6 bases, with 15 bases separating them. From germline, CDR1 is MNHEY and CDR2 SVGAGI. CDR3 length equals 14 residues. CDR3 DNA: TGTGCCAGCAGGGGATCAGGGGCCGTTCAGCCCCAGCATTTT. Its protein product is CASRGSGAVQPQHF.

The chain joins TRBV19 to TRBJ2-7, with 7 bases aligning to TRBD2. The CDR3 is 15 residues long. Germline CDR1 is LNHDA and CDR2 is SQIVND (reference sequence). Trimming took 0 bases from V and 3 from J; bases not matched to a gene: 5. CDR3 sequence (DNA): TGTGCCAGTAGTATAGATGTATCGGGAGGCTACGAGCAGTACTTC. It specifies CASSIDVSGGYEQYF.

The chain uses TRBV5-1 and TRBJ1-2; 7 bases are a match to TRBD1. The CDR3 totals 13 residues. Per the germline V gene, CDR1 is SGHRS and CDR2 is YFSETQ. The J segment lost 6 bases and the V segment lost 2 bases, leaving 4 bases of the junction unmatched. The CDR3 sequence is CASSFEGADGYTF. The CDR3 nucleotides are TGCGCCAGCAGCTTCGAGGGGGCGGATGGCTACACCTTC.

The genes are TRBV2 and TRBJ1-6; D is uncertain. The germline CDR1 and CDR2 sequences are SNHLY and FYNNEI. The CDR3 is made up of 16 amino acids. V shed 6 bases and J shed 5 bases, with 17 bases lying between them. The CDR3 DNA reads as TGTGCCAGCAGCCCAAGCCTTGGAAACAATAATTCACCCCTCCACTTT. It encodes CASSPSLGNNNSPLHF.

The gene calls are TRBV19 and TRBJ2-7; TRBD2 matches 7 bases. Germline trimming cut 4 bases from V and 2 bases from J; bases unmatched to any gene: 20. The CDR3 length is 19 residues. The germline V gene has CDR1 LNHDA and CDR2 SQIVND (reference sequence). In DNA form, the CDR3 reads TGTGCCAGTAGTACCCCCGGCCTAGCGGAGAAAAGAAGGACCTACGAGCAGTACTTC. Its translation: CASSTPGLAEKRRTYEQYF.

The DNA of the CDR3 is TGTGCCAGCAGCCCCTTTGGGGGGCGAGGGACTGAAGCTTTCTTT. Protein sequence: CASSPFGGRGTEAFF. The gene calls are TRBV11-3 and TRBJ1-1; perhaps TRBD1 as D (6 bases). There are 15 residues in the CDR3. V was clipped by 5 bases and J by 5 bases, with 18 bases between them. In germline, CDR1 is SGHNT, CDR2 YENEEA.

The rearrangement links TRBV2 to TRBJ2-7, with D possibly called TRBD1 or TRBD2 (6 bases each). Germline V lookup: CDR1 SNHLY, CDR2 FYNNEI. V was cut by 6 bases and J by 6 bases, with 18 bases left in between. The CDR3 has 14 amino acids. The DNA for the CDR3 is TGTGCCAGCAGGAGAACCTGGGGGGCCCCCGAGCAGTACTTC. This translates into CASRRTWGAPEQYF.

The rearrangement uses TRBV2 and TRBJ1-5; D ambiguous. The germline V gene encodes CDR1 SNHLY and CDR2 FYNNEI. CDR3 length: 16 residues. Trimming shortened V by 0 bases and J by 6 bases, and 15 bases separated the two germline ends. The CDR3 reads CASSEAGSPLRQPQHF. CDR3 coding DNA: TGTGCCAGCAGTGAAGCCGGCAGCCCGCTGCGTCAGCCCCAGCATTTT.

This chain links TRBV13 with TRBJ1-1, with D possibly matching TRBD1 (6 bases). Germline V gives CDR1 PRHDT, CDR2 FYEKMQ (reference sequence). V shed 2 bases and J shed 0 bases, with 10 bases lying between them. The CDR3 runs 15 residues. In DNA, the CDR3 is TGTGCCAGCAGCTTATGGACAGAAATGAACACTGAAGCTTTCTTT. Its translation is CASSLWTEMNTEAFF.

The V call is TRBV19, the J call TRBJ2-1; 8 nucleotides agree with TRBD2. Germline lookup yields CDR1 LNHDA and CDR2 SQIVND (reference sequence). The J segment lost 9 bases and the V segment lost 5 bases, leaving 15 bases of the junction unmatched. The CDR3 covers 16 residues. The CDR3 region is CASSFISGTIVSEQFF. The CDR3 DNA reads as TGTGCCAGTAGTTTTATTAGCGGGACGATTGTGTCTGAGCAGTTCTTC.

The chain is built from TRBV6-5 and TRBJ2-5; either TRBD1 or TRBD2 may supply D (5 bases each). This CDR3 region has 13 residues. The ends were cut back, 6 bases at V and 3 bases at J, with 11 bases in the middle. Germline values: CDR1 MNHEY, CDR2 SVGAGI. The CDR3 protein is CASSLGTEETQYF. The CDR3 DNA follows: TGTGCCAGCAGCCTTGGGACGGAAGAGACCCAGTACTTC.

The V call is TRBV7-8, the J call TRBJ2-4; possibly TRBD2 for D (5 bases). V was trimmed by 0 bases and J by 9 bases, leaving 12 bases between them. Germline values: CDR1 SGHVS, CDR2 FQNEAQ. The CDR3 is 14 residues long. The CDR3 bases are TGTGCCAGCAGCTTAGCGCCTAGCCGGAGCATTCAGTACTTC. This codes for CASSLAPSRSIQYF.

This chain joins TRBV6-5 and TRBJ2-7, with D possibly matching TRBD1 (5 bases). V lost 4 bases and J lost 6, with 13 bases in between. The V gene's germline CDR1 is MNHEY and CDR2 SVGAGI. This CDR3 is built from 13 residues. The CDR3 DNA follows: TGTGCCAGCAGTTCTCCAGGTCAGGGCGAGCAGTACTTC. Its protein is CASSSPGQGEQYF.

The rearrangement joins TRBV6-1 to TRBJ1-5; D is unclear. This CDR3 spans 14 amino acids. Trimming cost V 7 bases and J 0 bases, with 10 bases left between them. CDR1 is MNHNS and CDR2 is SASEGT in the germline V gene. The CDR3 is CASTRTLSNQPQHF. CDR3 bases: TGTGCCAGCACAAGGACGCTTAGCAATCAGCCCCAGCATTTT.

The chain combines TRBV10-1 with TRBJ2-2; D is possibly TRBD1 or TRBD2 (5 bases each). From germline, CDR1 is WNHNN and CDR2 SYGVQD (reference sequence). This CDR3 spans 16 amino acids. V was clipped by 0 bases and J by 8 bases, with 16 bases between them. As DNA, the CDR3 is TGCGCCAGCAGTGAGTCGAGGGCAGGGTCCGCGGGGGAGCTGTTTTTT. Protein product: CASSESRAGSAGELFF.

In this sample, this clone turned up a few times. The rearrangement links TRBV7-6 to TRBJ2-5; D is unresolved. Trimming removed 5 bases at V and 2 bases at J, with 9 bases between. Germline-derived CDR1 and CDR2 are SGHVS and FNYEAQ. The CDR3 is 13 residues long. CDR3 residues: CASSLGRQETQYF. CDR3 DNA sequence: TGTGCCAGCAGCCTCGGACGGCAAGAGACCCAGTACTTC.

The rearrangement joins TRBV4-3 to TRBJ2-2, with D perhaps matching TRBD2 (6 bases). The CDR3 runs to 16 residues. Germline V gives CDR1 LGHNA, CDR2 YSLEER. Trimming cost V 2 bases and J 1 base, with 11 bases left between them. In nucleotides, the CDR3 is TGCGCCAGCAGCCAAAGGCGGGGTGGGAACACCGGGGAGCTGTTTTTT. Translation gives CASSQRRGGNTGELFF.